This T cell receptor beta chain is drawn from a study of T-cell reconstitution after alpha-beta-depleted transplantation in children. Points from the study as a whole: As was reported, about two months after transplant, alpha-beta T cells came from several hundred expanded graft clones.

Unique molecular identifiers were incorporated during preparation of the TCRbeta library. TCRdb used MiXCR to reprocess the PCR reads, holding one entry per CDR3 protein. The sample lists some 120,000 distinct CDR3 sequences, around a tenth seen once, with 30% to 35% in the top ten. A few counts support this clonotype. Its cognate antigen is unknown. CDR1 is SGHRS, CDR2 YFSETQ, per germline. The CDR3 has 15 residues. Trimming shortened V by 0 bases and J by 0 bases, and 8 bases separated the two germline ends. The sample in question was PBMCs, obtained before TCRalphabeta/CD19-depleted stem cell transplant. The genes are TRBV5-1 and TRBJ2-3, with no clear D. This TCR derives from a boy under 10 years old with acute lymphoblastic leukemia, due to receive a stem cell transplant. The CDR3 DNA follows: TGCGCCAGCAGCTTGGTCGGGCCTAGCACAGATACGCAGTATTTT. This translates into CASSLVGPSTDTQYF.